These 16 T cell receptor beta chains were all obtained from the same sample, sequenced in a study of T cell changes during pregnancy in multiple sclerosis (dated by TCRdb to about 2019). The library relied on the immunoSEQ multiplex PCR assay. This is the immuneACCESS table as TCRdb keeps it, with only in-frame sequences that have V and J called. A part of the clones is gone; compared with another copy, unresolved V genes explain less than half, and the rest is unexplained. This sample has 60,000 or so clones in its table, and almost 95% of those were observed once. The top ten clones comprise 0.85% of the sample. Sequencing was performed on peripheral blood, taken in the first trimester of pregnancy. Receptors originate from a female donor with multiple sclerosis, enrolled in a pregnancy study.

V and J are TRBV25-1 and TRBJ2-7; a possible D gene is TRBD1 (5 bases). The CDR3 runs to 13 residues. CDR1 and CDR2 (germline): MGHDK, SYGVNS. The V and J ends lost 0 bases and 4 bases respectively, with 7 bases between them. CDR3 nucleotide sequence: TGTGCCAGCAGTGAATATAAGGGGTACGAGCAGTACTTC. It translates to CASSEYKGYEQYF.

The chain recombines TRBV4-3 with TRBJ1-1, with 7 nucleotides matching TRBD1. The CDR3 consists of 14 residues. Per the germline V gene, CDR1 is LGHNA and CDR2 is YSLEER. V was clipped by 0 bases and J by 10 bases; unmatched bases: 8. CDR3: CASSQDLGTDRAFF. DNA for the CDR3: TGCGCCAGCAGCCAAGACCTAGGGACAGATAGAGCTTTCTTT.

The V gene is TRBV6-1, the J gene TRBJ2-3; D perhaps matches TRBD1 (6 bases). V was shortened by 10 bases and J by 5 bases, with 19 bases between the two germline ends. Germline CDR1 is MNHNS and CDR2 is SASEGT. The CDR3 loop spans 14 amino acids. CDR3 nucleotide sequence: TGTGCCACCATCGACAGGTTCCAAGGAGATACGCAGTATTTT. Amino acid sequence: CATIDRFQGDTQYF.

CDR3 sequence (DNA): TGTGCCAGCGGGACCTCAGGGGGTCTGAATTCACCCCTCCACTTT. This encodes CASGTSGGLNSPLHF. The chain is built from TRBV6-4 and TRBJ1-6; 7 bases are shared with TRBD1. This CDR3 is built from 15 residues. Germline V gene lookup returns CDR1 MRHNA and CDR2 SNTAGT. V shed 8 bases, J shed 7 bases, and the junction held 11 bases outside the gene matches.

This clone has a handful of counts. This chain's CDR3 is CASRGGRGADTQYF. For the CDR3, the DNA is TGTGCCAGCAGGGGGGGGAGGGGGGCAGATACGCAGTATTTT. V gene TRBV6-1 combines with J gene TRBJ2-3, with D tentatively TRBD2 (7 bases). Trimming removed 6 bases from V and 4 bases from J, with 14 bases in between. CDR1 MNHNS and CDR2 SASEGT come from the germline V gene. This CDR3 region has 14 residues.

This clone has just one count. The genes are TRBV18 and TRBJ2-3, with D uncertain. V gave up 2 bases and J gave up 5 bases, with 20 bases separating them. CDR1 and CDR2 (germline): KGHSH, LQKENI. This CDR3 contains 17 residues. Here the CDR3 DNA reads TGTGCCAGCTCACCAGCCTGGTCGTCTAGACGGAGAGATACGCAGTATTTT. It encodes CASSPAWSSRRRDTQYF.

This chain connects TRBV7-6 to TRBJ2-7, with a possible D match to TRBD1 (6 bases). The CDR3 length is 15 residues. The V end lost 1 base, the J end lost 7 bases, and 17 bases lay between the germline ends. Germline CDR1 reads SGHVS; CDR2 reads FNYEAQ. The CDR3: CASSLGSAGAGEQYF. The CDR3 DNA is TGTGCCAGCAGCTTAGGATCGGCAGGGGCAGGAGAGCAGTACTTC.

The CDR3 DNA sequence: TGTGCCACCAGCAGCGAAGGACAGGGGAGGCAAGAGACCCAGTACTTC. Protein sequence: CATSSEGQGRQETQYF. The chain links TRBV15 to TRBJ2-5; 9 positions agree with TRBD1. Germline CDR1 and CDR2: LNHNV and YYDKDF (reference sequence). V shed 3 bases and J 2 bases; nucleotides not matched to a gene: 7. This CDR3 has 16 amino acids.

The chain recombines TRBV10-3 with TRBJ1-2; no firm D call. CDR1 and CDR2 (germline): ENHRY, SYGVKD. Trimming left V 5 bases short and J 6 bases short, with 13 bases between. The CDR3 is 13 residues long. The CDR3, as DNA: TGTGCCATCAGTACGGGATCCGTGGATGGCTACACCTTC. Protein: CAISTGSVDGYTF.

This clone has only one observation. The V call is TRBV7-2, the J call TRBJ2-3, with 7 bases lining up with TRBD2. Germline assignment: CDR1 SGHTA and CDR2 FQGNSA. The CDR3 runs to 11 residues. The V gene end was trimmed by 5 bases and the J gene end by 10 bases; junction bases not matched to a gene: 3. The CDR3 DNA reads TGTGCCAGCAGCCCGGGGAGGGCGCAGTATTTT. Protein: CASSPGRAQYF.

The chain links TRBV2 to TRBJ1-5; TRBD1 aligns across 8 bases. The length of the CDR3 is 15 residues. Germline V CDR1 and CDR2: SNHLY, FYNNEI. Germline trimming cut 6 bases from V and 1 base from J; bases unmatched to any gene: 5. The CDR3 DNA is TGTGCCAGCAGGCCCGGACAGGGAAGCAATCAGCCCCAGCATTTT. It encodes CASRPGQGSNQPQHF.

The V call is TRBV9, the J call TRBJ1-6; D call uncertain. This CDR3 comprises 12 residues. Germline V gives CDR1 SGDLS, CDR2 YYNGEE. The V and J ends lost 0 bases and 9 bases respectively, with 4 bases between them. CDR3 nucleotide sequence: TGTGCCAGCAGCGTAGTCGGTTCACCCCTCCACTTT. Amino acids: CASSVVGSPLHF.

There are a few counts of this clone. The chain is built from TRBV7-9 and TRBJ1-6, with D possibly matching TRBD1 (5 bases). CDR3 size: 12 residues. CDR1 is SEHNR and CDR2 is FQNEAQ in the germline V gene (reference sequence). V dropped 5 bases and J dropped 13 bases, with 12 bases sitting between them. The CDR3 sequence: CASSEVGGPLHF. The CDR3 DNA is TGTGCCAGCAGCGAGGTCGGGGGGCCCCTCCACTTT.

J is TRBJ2-7 and V is TRBV19, with a possible D match to TRBD2 (6 bases). This CDR3 contains 15 residues. CDR1 and CDR2 from the germline V gene are LNHDA and SQIVND (reference sequence). The V gene lost 3 bases and the J gene lost 2 bases, with 14 bases spanning the gap. The CDR3 spells CASSMGGLGTYEQYF. In DNA, the CDR3 is TGTGCCAGTAGTATGGGAGGTCTTGGGACCTACGAGCAGTACTTC. The full variable domain, rest sourced from reference TRBV19 and TRBJ2-7, is DGGITQSPKYLFRKEGQNVTLSCEQNLNHDAMYWYRQDPGQGLRLIYYSQIVNDFQKGDIAEGYSVSREKKESFPLTVTSAQKNPTAFYLCASSMGGLGTYEQYFGPGTRLTVT.

The genes are TRBV7-9 and TRBJ2-7, with D possibly matching TRBD1 (6 bases). Germline CDR1 SEHNR, CDR2 FQNEAQ (reference sequence). The CDR3 consists of 15 residues. V lost 4 bases and J lost 0, with 13 bases in between. CDR3 in amino acids: CASSSVDRSSYEQYF. For the CDR3, the DNA is TGTGCCAGCAGCTCAGTAGACAGGAGCTCCTACGAGCAGTACTTC.

The chain's CDR3 is CASSQPRGGGSYEQYF. The CDR3 DNA follows: TGTGCCAGCAGCCAACCTCGCGGGGGCGGGTCCTACGAGCAGTACTTC. V gene TRBV9 combines with J gene TRBJ2-5; a weak D match, TRBD2 (7 bases). The J call may be incorrect, as the DNA end agrees better with TRBJ2-7. The CDR3 covers 16 residues. In germline, CDR1 is SGDLS, CDR2 YYNGEE.